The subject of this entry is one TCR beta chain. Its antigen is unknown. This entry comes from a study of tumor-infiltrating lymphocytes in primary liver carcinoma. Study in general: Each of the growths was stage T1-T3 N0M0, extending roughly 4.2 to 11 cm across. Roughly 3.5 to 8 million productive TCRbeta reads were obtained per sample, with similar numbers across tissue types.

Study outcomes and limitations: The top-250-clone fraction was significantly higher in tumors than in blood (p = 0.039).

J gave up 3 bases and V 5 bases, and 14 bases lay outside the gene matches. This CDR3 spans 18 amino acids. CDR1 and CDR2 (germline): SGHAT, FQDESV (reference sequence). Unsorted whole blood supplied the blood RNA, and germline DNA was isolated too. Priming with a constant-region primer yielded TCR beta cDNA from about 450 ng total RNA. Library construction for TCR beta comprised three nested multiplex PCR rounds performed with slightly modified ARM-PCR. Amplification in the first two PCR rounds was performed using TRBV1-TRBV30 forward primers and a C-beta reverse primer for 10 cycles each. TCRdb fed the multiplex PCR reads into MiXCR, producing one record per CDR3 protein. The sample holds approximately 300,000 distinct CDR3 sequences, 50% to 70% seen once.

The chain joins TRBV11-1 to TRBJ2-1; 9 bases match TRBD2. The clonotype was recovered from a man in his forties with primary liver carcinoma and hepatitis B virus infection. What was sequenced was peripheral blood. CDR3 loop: CASSLYRSAGGFYNEQFF. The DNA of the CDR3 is TGTGCCAGCAGCCTATACCGCTCCGCGGGAGGGTTCTACAATGAGCAGTTCTTC.